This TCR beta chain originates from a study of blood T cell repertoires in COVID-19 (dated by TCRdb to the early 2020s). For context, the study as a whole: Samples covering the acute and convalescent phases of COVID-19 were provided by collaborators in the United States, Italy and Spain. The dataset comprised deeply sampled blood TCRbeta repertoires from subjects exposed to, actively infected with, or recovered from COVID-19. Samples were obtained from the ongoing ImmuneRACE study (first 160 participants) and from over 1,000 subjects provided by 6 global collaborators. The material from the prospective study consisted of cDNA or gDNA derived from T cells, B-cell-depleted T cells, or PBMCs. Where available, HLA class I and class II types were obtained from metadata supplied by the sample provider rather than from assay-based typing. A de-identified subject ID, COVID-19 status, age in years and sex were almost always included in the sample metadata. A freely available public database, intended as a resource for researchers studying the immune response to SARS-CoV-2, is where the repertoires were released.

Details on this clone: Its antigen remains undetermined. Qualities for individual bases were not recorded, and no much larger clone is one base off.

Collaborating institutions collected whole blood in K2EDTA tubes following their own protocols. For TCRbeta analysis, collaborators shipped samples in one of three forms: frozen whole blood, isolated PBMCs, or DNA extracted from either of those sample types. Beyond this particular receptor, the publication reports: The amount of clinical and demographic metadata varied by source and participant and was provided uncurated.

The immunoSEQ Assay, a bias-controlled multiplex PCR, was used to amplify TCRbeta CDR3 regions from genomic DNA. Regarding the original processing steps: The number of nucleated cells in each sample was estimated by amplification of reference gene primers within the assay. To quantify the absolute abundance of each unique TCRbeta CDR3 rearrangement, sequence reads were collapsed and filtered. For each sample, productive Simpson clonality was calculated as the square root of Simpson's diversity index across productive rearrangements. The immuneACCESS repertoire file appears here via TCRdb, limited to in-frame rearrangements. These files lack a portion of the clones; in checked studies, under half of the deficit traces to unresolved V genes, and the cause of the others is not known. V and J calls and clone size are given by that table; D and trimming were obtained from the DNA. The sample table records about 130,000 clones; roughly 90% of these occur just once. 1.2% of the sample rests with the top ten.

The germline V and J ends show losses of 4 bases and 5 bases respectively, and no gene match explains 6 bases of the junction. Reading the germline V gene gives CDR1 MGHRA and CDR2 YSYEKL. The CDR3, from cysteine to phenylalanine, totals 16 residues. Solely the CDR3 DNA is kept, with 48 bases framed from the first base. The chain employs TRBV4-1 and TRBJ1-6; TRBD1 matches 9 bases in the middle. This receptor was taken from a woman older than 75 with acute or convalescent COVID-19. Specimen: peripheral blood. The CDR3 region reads CASSLRTGDNNSPLHF. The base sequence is TGCGCCAGCAGCCTAAGGACAGGGGACAATAATTCACCCCTCCACTTT.